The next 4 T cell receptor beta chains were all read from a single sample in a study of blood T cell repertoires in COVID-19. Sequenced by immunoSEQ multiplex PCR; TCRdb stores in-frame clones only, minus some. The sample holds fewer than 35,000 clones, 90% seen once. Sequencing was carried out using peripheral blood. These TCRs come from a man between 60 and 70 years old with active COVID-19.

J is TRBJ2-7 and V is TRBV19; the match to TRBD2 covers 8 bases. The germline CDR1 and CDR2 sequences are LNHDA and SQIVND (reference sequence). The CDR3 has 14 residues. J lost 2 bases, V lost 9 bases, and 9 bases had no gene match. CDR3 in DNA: TGTGCCAGCGGGAAGCGGGGGTTCACCTACGAGCAGTACTTC. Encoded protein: CASGKRGFTYEQYF.

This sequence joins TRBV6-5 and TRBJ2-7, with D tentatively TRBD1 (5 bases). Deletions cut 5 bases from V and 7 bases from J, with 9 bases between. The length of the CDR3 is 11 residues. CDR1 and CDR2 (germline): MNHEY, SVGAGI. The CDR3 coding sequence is TGTGCCAGCAGTCAGGGTAGAGAGCAGTACTTC. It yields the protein CASSQGREQYF.

CDR3 in DNA: TGTGCCAGCAGCTTAGTACGGGCTGAAGCTTTCTTT. This encodes CASSLVRAEAFF. The rearrangement uses TRBV7-8 and TRBJ1-1; D call uncertain. CDR1 is SGHVS, CDR2 FQNEAQ, per germline. V was cut by 1 base and J by 6 bases, with 6 bases left in between. This CDR3 is 12 amino acids long. Together with reference TRBV7-8 and TRBJ1-1, the CDR3 gives the full variable domain: GAGVSQSPRYKVAKRGQDVALRCDPISGHVSLFWYQQALGQGPEFLTYFQNEAQLDKSGLPSDRFFAERPEGSVSTLKIQRTQQEDSAVYLCASSLVRAEAFFGQGTRLTVV.

Written as DNA, the CDR3 is TGTGCCAGCAGTCCAAGGACAGGGGGACAGCCCCAGCATTTT. It yields the protein CASSPRTGGQPQHF. V is TRBV2 and J is TRBJ1-5; 10 bases line up with TRBD1. This CDR3 region has 14 residues. Germline CDR1 SNHLY, CDR2 FYNNEI. With 5 bases clipped from V and 7 bases from J, the junction kept 5 bases outside the gene matches. Complete variable domain (other parts from reference TRBV2 and TRBJ1-5): EPEVTQTPSHQVTQMGQEVILRCVPISNHLYFYWYRQILGQKVEFLVSFYNNEISEKSEIFDDQFSVERPDGSNFTLKIRSTKLEDSAMYFCASSPRTGGQPQHFGDGTRLSIL.